These 18 T cell receptor beta chains were all obtained from the same sample, sequenced in a study of T cell responses to AZD1222 COVID-19 vaccine. Only in-frame clones appear in the TCRdb table, and some are missing; sequencing was by immunoSEQ multiplex PCR. The sample yields roughly 180,000 clones, 91% seen once. The specimen was peripheral blood, collected on day 0 of AZD1222 vaccination. The origin of the receptors is an adult in good health.

This chain connects TRBV7-9 to TRBJ2-1; D not certain. From germline, CDR1 is SEHNR and CDR2 FQNEAQ (reference sequence). This CDR3 region has 15 residues. The V and J ends lost 3 bases and 2 bases respectively, with 11 bases between them. The CDR3 DNA reads TGTGCCAGCAGCTTGGTAGGGATGGCCTACAATGAGCAGTTCTTC. Amino acid sequence: CASSLVGMAYNEQFF. The whole variable domain, remainder taken from reference TRBV7-9 and TRBJ2-1, is DTGVSQNPRHKITKRGQNVTFRCDPISEHNRLYWYRQTLGQGPEFLTYFQNEAQLEKSRLLSDRFSAERPKGSFSTLEIQRTEQGDSAMYLCASSLVGMAYNEQFFGPGTRLTVL.

J is TRBJ1-5 and V is TRBV7-2, with D perhaps TRBD1 (5 bases). Germline lookup yields CDR1 SGHTA and CDR2 FQGNSA. The CDR3 is 12 residues long. Trimming removed 8 bases at V and 2 bases at J, with 7 bases between. The CDR3 region is CASGGGNQPQHF. CDR3 nucleotide sequence: TGTGCCAGCGGGGGGGGCAATCAGCCCCAGCATTTT.

The rearrangement joins TRBV27 to TRBJ1-1; D perhaps matches TRBD1 (6 bases). CDR1 and CDR2 from the germline V gene are MNHEY and SMNVEV (reference sequence). The ends were cut back, 0 bases at V and 8 bases at J, with 13 bases in the middle. CDR3 length: 14 residues. CDR3 sequence: CASSLSVTGREAFF. The CDR3 coding sequence is TGTGCCAGCAGTTTATCGGTTACAGGGAGAGAAGCTTTCTTT.

This clone was found once. J is TRBJ2-1 and V is TRBV5-1, with D unclear. The germline V gene has CDR1 SGHRS and CDR2 YFSETQ. V shed 1 base and J shed 0 bases, with 11 bases lying between them. The CDR3 totals 16 residues. The CDR3 DNA sequence: TGCGCCAGCAGCTTGAACCACCAAAGCTCCTACAATGAGCAGTTCTTC. It is translated as CASSLNHQSSYNEQFF.

CDR3 amino acids: CASSLAPVLGEAFF. DNA for the CDR3: TGCGCCAGCAGCTTGGCGCCGGTGTTAGGTGAAGCTTTCTTT. The chain joins TRBV5-1 to TRBJ1-1; D remains unclear. The CDR3 is 14 residues long. Looked up from germline, CDR1 is SGHRS and CDR2 is YFSETQ. V dropped 0 bases and J dropped 7 bases, with 13 bases sitting between them.

This clone was found once. The genes are TRBV24-1 and TRBJ1-1; D gene uncertain. Trimming removed 2 bases from V and 0 bases from J, with 3 bases in between. This CDR3 comprises 13 residues. The germline V gene has CDR1 KGHDR and CDR2 SFDVKD. CDR3 DNA sequence: TGTGCCACCAGTGATTGGGTGAACACTGAAGCTTTCTTT. Residues: CATSDWVNTEAFF.

The V call is TRBV12-5, the J call TRBJ1-1, with D maybe TRBD1 (5 bases). From germline, CDR1 is LGHNT and CDR2 FRNRAP. This CDR3 contains 11 residues. Between the trimmed V and J ends, which lost 4 bases and 8 bases, there was a span of 8 bases. The CDR3 DNA follows: TGTGCTAGTGGTTCGGGGCCAGAAGCTTTCTTT. Translating it yields CASGSGPEAFF.

The V gene is TRBV28, the J gene TRBJ1-5; D is uncertain. The CDR3 consists of 16 residues. Germline loops: CDR1 MDHEN, CDR2 SYDVKM. V shed 5 bases and J shed 0 bases, with 14 bases lying between them. CDR3: CASSPPSQVSNQPQHF. For the CDR3, the DNA is TGTGCCAGCAGTCCACCCTCCCAGGTTAGCAATCAGCCCCAGCATTTT.

This rearrangement joins TRBV5-5 to TRBJ1-4, with no clear D. The CDR3 has 14 residues. CDR1 SGHKS and CDR2 YYEKEE come from the germline V gene (reference sequence). Trimming cost V 2 bases and J 5 bases, with 10 bases left between them. This CDR3 reads CASSFDQLNEKLFF. CDR3 sequence (DNA): TGTGCCAGCAGCTTCGACCAGCTCAATGAAAAACTGTTTTTT.

The count of this clone is one. The chain employs TRBV3-1 (or the pseudogene TRBV3-2) and TRBJ2-3; unclear D gene. Germline CDR1 is LGHDT and CDR2 is YNNKEL (reference sequence). The CDR3 totals 15 residues. Between the trimmed V and J ends, which lost 1 base and 1 base, there was a span of 9 bases. In DNA, the CDR3 is TGTGCCAGCAGCCAAGGTGGGCTACGCACAGATACGCAGTATTTT. This encodes CASSQGGLRTDTQYF.

The chain has TRBV7-8 and TRBJ1-1, with 10 positions matching TRBD1. Germline-derived CDR1 and CDR2 are SGHVS and FQNEAQ. The J segment lost 4 bases and the V segment lost 2 bases, leaving 13 bases of the junction unmatched. This CDR3 region has 18 residues. The CDR3: CASSLLSFQGQGGTEAFF. The DNA of the CDR3 is TGTGCCAGCAGCTTATTATCATTTCAAGGACAGGGGGGCACTGAAGCTTTCTTT.

This sequence joins TRBV6-2 or TRBV6-3 and TRBJ2-2, with D unclear. CDR3 length: 12 residues. In germline, CDR1 is MNHEY, CDR2 SVGEGT. V lost 0 bases and J 9 bases, leaving 5 bases between the germline ends. In DNA form, the CDR3 reads TGTGCCAGCAGTTACTCGACCAGGGAGCTGTTTTTT. The encoded protein is CASSYSTRELFF.

The rearrangement uses TRBV6-5 and TRBJ2-5, with a weak D call TRBD1 (6 bases). V lost 6 bases, J lost 4 bases, and 15 bases lay in between. The CDR3 consists of 14 residues. CDR1 and CDR2 (germline): MNHEY, SVGAGI. The CDR3 DNA follows: TGTGCCAGCAGCCGCACACAGGGCGGAGAGACCCAGTACTTC. Translated: CASSRTQGGETQYF.

This chain's CDR3 is CASSQSLAGEFTGELFF. In DNA, the CDR3 is TGTGCCAGCAGCCAAAGCCTAGCGGGAGAGTTTACCGGGGAGCTGTTTTTT. V is TRBV14 and J is TRBJ2-2; 10 bases match TRBD2. This CDR3 has 17 residues. The germline gives CDR1 SGHDN, CDR2 FVKESK. Trimming removed 2 bases from V and 5 bases from J; junction bases left unmatched: 8.

The chain couples TRBV28 to TRBJ2-3; D not certain. This CDR3 has 17 amino acids. The V end was cut by 2 bases, the J end by 2 bases, with 17 bases between. Per the germline V gene, CDR1 is MDHEN and CDR2 is SYDVKM. CDR3 sequence: CASSLAPTEPLTDTQYF. Written as DNA, the CDR3 is TGTGCCAGCAGTTTAGCCCCGACTGAGCCCCTCACAGATACGCAGTATTTT. The full variable domain, completed using reference TRBV28 and TRBJ2-3, is DVKVTQSSRYLVKRTGEKVFLECVQDMDHENMFWYRQDPGLGLRLIYFSYDVKMKEKGDIPEGYSVSREKKERFSLILESASTNQTSMYLCASSLAPTEPLTDTQYFGPGTRLTVL.

This chain uses TRBV20-1 with TRBJ1-2, with D uncertain. Looked up from germline, CDR1 is DFQATT and CDR2 is SNEGSKA (reference sequence). The CDR3 runs to 8 residues. The CDR3, as DNA: TGCACGAACTATGGCTACACCTTC. Protein: CTNYGYTF.

This chain links TRBV7-2 with TRBJ1-1, with TRBD1 as a possible D gene (6 bases). The CDR3 totals 16 residues. Per the germline V gene, CDR1 is SGHTA and CDR2 is FQGNSA. V dropped 5 bases and J dropped 4 bases, with 20 bases sitting between them. The CDR3 region is CASSPAVGGGGTEAFF. Written as DNA, the CDR3 is TGTGCCAGCAGCCCAGCCGTGGGGGGCGGCGGCACTGAAGCTTTCTTT.

The chain employs TRBV27 and TRBJ2-3; D not resolved. The germline CDR1 and CDR2 sequences are MNHEY and SMNVEV (reference sequence). The CDR3 sequence is 13 residues long. V shed 5 bases and J shed 2 bases, with 8 bases lying between them. For the CDR3, the DNA is TGTGCCAGCAGTCCATTTAACACAGATACGCAGTATTTT. Amino acid sequence: CASSPFNTDTQYF.